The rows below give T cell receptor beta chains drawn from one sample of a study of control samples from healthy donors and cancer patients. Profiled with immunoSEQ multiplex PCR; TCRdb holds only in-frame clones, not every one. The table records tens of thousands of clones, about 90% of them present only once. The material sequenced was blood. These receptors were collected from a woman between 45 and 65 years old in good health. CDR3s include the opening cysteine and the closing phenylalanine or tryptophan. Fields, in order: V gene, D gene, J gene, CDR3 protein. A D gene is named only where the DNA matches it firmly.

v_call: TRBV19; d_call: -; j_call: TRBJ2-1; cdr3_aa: CASTPRVLNNEQFF
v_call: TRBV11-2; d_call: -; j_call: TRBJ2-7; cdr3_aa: CASSRTVYEQYF
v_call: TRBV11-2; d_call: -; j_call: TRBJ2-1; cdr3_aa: CASSLDPRRRGEQFF
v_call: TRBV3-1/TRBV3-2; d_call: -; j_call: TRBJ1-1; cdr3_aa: CASSQEGHLNTEAFF
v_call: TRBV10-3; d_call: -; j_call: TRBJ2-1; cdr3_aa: CAISAQVSYNEQFF
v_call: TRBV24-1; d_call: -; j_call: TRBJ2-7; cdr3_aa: CATSAGSTYEQYF
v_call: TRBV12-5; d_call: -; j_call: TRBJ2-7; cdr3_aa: CASGTTAYEQYF
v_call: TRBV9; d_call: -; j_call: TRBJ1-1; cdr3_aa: CASRDYGTLNTEAFF
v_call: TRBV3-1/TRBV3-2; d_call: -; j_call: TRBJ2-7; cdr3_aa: CASSPRLVRTYEQYF
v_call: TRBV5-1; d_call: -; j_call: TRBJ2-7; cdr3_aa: CASSRSGGAYEQYF
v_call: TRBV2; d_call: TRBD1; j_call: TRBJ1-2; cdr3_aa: CASSRDRGDYGYTF
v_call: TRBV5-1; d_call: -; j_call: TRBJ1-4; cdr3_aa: CASSLDGRNEKLFF
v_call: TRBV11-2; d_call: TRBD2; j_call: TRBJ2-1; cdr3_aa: CASSLESTSGNEQFF
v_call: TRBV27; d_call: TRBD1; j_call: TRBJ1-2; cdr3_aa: CASRRQGADSPMSYTF
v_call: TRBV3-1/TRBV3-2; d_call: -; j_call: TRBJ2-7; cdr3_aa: CASSLGISSSYEQYF
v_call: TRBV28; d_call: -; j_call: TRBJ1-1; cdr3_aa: CASTIFLGLTPKAFF
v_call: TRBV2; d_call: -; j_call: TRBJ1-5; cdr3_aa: CASSRTSSNQPQHF
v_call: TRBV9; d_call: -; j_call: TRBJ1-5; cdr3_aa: CASSGGQSHQPQHF
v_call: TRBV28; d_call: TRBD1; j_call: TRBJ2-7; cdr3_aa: CASSLTGGAYEQYF